This T cell receptor beta chain was recovered during a study of blood T cell repertoires in COVID-19. Sequencing used immunoSEQ multiplex PCR; TCRdb keeps in-frame clones, though not all of them. The sample shows about 190,000 clones, roughly 80% of them seen only once. Trimming stripped 6 bases from V and 8 bases from J, with 17 bases between. Germline loops: CDR1 LNHDA, CDR2 SQIVND (reference sequence). The CDR3 consists of 14 residues. The chain combines TRBV19 with TRBJ2-1; TRBD2 might be the D (6 bases). The sequenced sample was peripheral blood. This TCR came from a human donor in a cohort sampled during active COVID-19. DNA of the CDR3: TGTGCCAGTAGGGAGGGTTTTTCCCGGTATGAGCAGTTCTTC. This codes for CASREGFSRYEQFF.